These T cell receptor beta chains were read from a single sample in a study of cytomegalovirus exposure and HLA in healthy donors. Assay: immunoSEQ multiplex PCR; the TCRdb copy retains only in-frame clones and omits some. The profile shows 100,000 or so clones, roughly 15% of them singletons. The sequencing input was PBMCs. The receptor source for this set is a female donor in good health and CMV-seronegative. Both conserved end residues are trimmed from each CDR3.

ATAGSGANVLT TRBV19 11 TRBJ2-6
ASSQADRGAYEQY TRBV4-3 13 TRBJ2-7
ASSSRQSTNEKLF TRBV6-5 13 TRBJ1-4
ASSARELGEKLF TRBV19 12 TRBJ1-4
ASSIGASTDTQY TRBV2 12 TRBJ2-3
ASSRHSDGAKNIQY TRBV27 14 TRBJ2-4
ASSREQGPSYGYT TRBV11-2 13 TRBJ1-2
ASSAPGTVYEQY TRBV7-2 12 TRBJ2-7
ASSEGQGFTTIY TRBV2 12 TRBJ1-3
ASRPGLAGHYNNEQF TRBV4-3 15 TRBJ2-1
ASSKQGASYEQY TRBV7-9 12 TRBJ2-7
ASSVRWSGNTIY TRBV2 12 TRBJ1-3
ASRRAGANEKLF TRBV28 12 TRBJ1-4
ASSLGGLAGLYEQY TRBV11-2 14 TRBJ2-7
ASRQGGEPYEQY TRBV6-1 12 TRBJ2-7
ASGGPGPGGPGETQY TRBV7-9 15 TRBJ2-5
ASSGTASYEQY TRBV2 11 TRBJ2-7
ASRSGQFYGYT TRBV5-6 11 TRBJ1-2
ASRIGGENTEAF TRBV28 12 TRBJ1-1
AWSIQGNQPQH TRBV30 11 TRBJ1-5
ASRLAAPYEQY TRBV2 11 TRBJ2-7
ASSLLGAGANVLT TRBV4-1 13 TRBJ2-6
ASSYERLRYSNQPQH TRBV28 15 TRBJ1-5
AGLTRDGELF TRBV28 10 TRBJ2-2
SVDADRGYNEQF TRBV29-1 12 TRBJ2-1
ASRQVSNTEAF TRBV5-4 11 TRBJ1-1
ASSDPGDRYSPTQNEAF TRBV2 17 TRBJ1-1
ASSLAQMTYGYT TRBV28 12 TRBJ1-2
ASSLVFGGAYWTDTQY TRBV7-8 16 TRBJ2-3
AWDDTGSFSGNTIY TRBV30 14 TRBJ1-3
ASSVEWTGVGTDTQY TRBV9 15 TRBJ2-3
ASSQDPAGGPLAVDEQF TRBV4-3 17 TRBJ2-1
SVGQGGAHSPLH TRBV29-1 12 TRBJ1-6
AISVTGFPQAF TRBV10-3 11 TRBJ1-1
ASSVVRGGRTGELF TRBV9 14 TRBJ2-2
ASGLVPVAGNTIY TRBV12-5 13 TRBJ1-3
ASSSSTGDRETQY TRBV5-1 13 TRBJ2-5
ASSRGKNGETQY TRBV18 12 TRBJ2-5
ASSRLTGSEEAF TRBV28 12 TRBJ1-1
ASTRDRNNQPQH TRBV6-1 12 TRBJ1-5
ASSQDGSGLSYEQY TRBV4-2 14 TRBJ2-7
SVVLAGGSYEQY TRBV29-1 12 TRBJ2-7
ASSLEGYADTGELF TRBV5-1 14 TRBJ2-2
ASSGDRVNNNSPLH TRBV2 14 TRBJ1-6
AISERQGETEAF TRBV10-3 12 TRBJ1-1
ASSPGQAGETQY TRBV27 12 TRBJ2-5
AWTPGLVNSPLH TRBV30 12 TRBJ1-6
ASSQGTSYGYT TRBV4-2 11 TRBJ1-2
ASVPPGQGDNEQF TRBV19 13 TRBJ2-1
ASSPLTTGEKNIQY TRBV5-1 14 TRBJ2-4
AWSVGLPGSGELF TRBV30 13 TRBJ2-2